The 30 T cell receptor beta chains below were found in one sample sequenced in a study of T cell responses to AZD1222 COVID-19 vaccine. Data came from immunoSEQ multiplex PCR; TCRdb stores just in-frame clones and leaves some out. This table has about 110,000 clones, roughly 84% appearing once. The sample was peripheral blood, taken on day 0 of AZD1222 vaccination. The receptors shown here come from an adult in good health.

J is TRBJ2-7 and V is TRBV7-9; TRBD2 matches at 11 bases. Trimming cost V 5 bases and J 0 bases; bases outside gene matches: 6. The length of the CDR3 is 16 residues. The germline CDR1 and CDR2 sequences are SEHNR and FQNEAQ (reference sequence). CDR3 region: CASSDVTSGGSYEQYF. CDR3 in DNA: TGTGCCAGCAGCGACGTAACTAGCGGGGGCTCCTACGAGCAGTACTTC.

This clone rates as medium-sized. The rearrangement links TRBV4-2 to TRBJ2-7; the D gene could be TRBD1 or TRBD2 (5 bases each). Deletions cut 5 bases from V and 0 bases from J, with 5 bases between. The CDR3 is made up of 12 amino acids. Looked up from germline, CDR1 is LGHNA and CDR2 is YNFKEQ. The CDR3 reads CASSGGSYEQYF. CDR3 nucleotides: TGTGCCAGCAGCGGGGGCTCCTACGAGCAGTACTTC.

The CDR3 DNA is TGTGCCAGCAGTTTCAGCCCCCAGGGCTCCACAGATACGCAGTATTTT. Residues: CASSFSPQGSTDTQYF. The rearrangement joins TRBV27 to TRBJ2-3, with a tentative D call TRBD1 (5 bases). This CDR3 has 16 residues. Per the germline V gene, CDR1 is MNHEY and CDR2 is SMNVEV (reference sequence). Trimming took 3 bases from V and 2 from J, leaving 15 bases between them.

This chain links TRBV5-1 with TRBJ1-1, with no clear D. Trimming took off 0 bases at V and 1 base at J, with 13 bases between the two ends. This CDR3 is 16 amino acids long. Germline values: CDR1 SGHRS, CDR2 YFSETQ. CDR3 loop: CASSLGPGRENTEAFF. CDR3 in DNA: TGCGCCAGCAGCTTGGGACCGGGTAGGGAGAACACTGAAGCTTTCTTT.

In this sample, this clone turned up once. This sequence joins TRBV6-5 and TRBJ2-7, with D perhaps TRBD1 or TRBD2 (6 bases each). CDR1 is MNHEY, CDR2 SVGAGI, per germline. This CDR3 has 14 residues. Trimming shortened V by 5 bases and J by 3 bases, and 14 bases separated the two germline ends. CDR3 in amino acids: CASSRGTRNYEQYF. The CDR3 bases are TGTGCCAGCAGTCGCGGGACACGCAACTACGAGCAGTACTTC.

The rearrangement links TRBV5-1 to TRBJ2-3; D uncertain. The CDR3 extends over 13 amino acids. Germline lookup yields CDR1 SGHRS and CDR2 YFSETQ. The V end was cut by 3 bases, the J end by 0 bases, with 5 bases between. Written as DNA, the CDR3 is TGCGCCAGCAGCTCGGACAGCACAGATACGCAGTATTTT. Its protein product is CASSSDSTDTQYF.

The chain recombines TRBV5-8 with TRBJ2-2, with TRBD1 identical over 10 bases. Germline CDR1 reads SGHTS; CDR2 reads YDEGEE. The CDR3 loop spans 16 amino acids. The junction had 4 bases not matched to a gene; V was cut back by 3 bases and J by 2 bases. CDR3 protein: CASSSGTGVNTGELFF. The CDR3 nucleotides are TGTGCCAGCAGCTCCGGGACAGGGGTAAACACCGGGGAGCTGTTTTTT.

The chain has TRBV6-5 and TRBJ1-6; D might be TRBD1 (6 bases). Trimming removed 6 bases at V and 7 bases at J, with 13 bases between. The CDR3 is 14 residues long. The germline CDR1 and CDR2 sequences are MNHEY and SVGAGI. The CDR3 DNA reads TGTGCCAGCAGACAACAGGGTTGGAATTCACCCCTCCACTTT. Translated, it gives CASRQQGWNSPLHF.

This chain uses TRBV30 with TRBJ2-6; D call uncertain. The CDR3 extends over 15 amino acids. Per the germline V gene, CDR1 is GTSNPN and CDR2 is SVGIG (reference sequence). The V and J ends lost 4 bases and 2 bases respectively, with 12 bases between them. The CDR3 is CAWTFSYAGANVLTF. The CDR3 DNA reads TGTGCCTGGACCTTTTCGTATGCTGGGGCCAACGTCCTGACTTTC.

V usage is TRBV6-5 and J usage is TRBJ2-7; a possible D gene is TRBD2 (5 bases). Germline V gives CDR1 MNHEY, CDR2 SVGAGI. Trimming took 8 bases from V and 0 from J, leaving 14 bases between them. This CDR3 region has 14 residues. The chain's CDR3 is CASGGYSSSYEQYF. CDR3 sequence (DNA): TGTGCCAGCGGCGGGTACAGTAGCTCCTACGAGCAGTACTTC.

The chain carries TRBV5-4 and TRBJ1-5, with D unclear. The CDR3 has 14 residues. Per the germline V gene, CDR1 is SGHNT and CDR2 is YYREEE (reference sequence). The V and J ends lost 4 bases and 3 bases respectively, with 11 bases between them. CDR3 region: CASSNNGPNQPQHF. As DNA, the CDR3 is TGTGCCAGCAGCAACAATGGGCCCAATCAGCCCCAGCATTTT.

J is TRBJ2-7 and V is TRBV4-1; TRBD2 might be the D (5 bases). The germline gives CDR1 MGHRA, CDR2 YSYEKL. V was clipped by 1 base and J by 1 base, with 8 bases between them. The CDR3 is 14 amino acids. The CDR3 region is CASSQVGDSYEQYF. CDR3 coding DNA: TGCGCCAGCAGCCAAGTCGGGGATTCCTACGAGCAGTACTTC.

The CDR3 nucleotides read TGTGCCAGCAGCTCGGACGCTTCCACAGATACGCAGTATTTT. This encodes CASSSDASTDTQYF. The chain carries TRBV5-4 and TRBJ2-3; D is ambiguous. V dropped 3 bases and J dropped 2 bases, with 10 bases sitting between them. The CDR3 spans 14 residues. Germline loops: CDR1 SGHNT, CDR2 YYREEE (reference sequence).

The rearrangement links TRBV30 to TRBJ1-2, with D tentatively TRBD1 (5 bases). CDR1 GTSNPN and CDR2 SVGIG come from the germline V gene (reference sequence). The CDR3 is made up of 16 amino acids. Trimming removed 0 bases from V and 7 bases from J, with 21 bases in between. The CDR3 nucleotides read TGTGCCTGGAGTGTACTGAGGGCAGCCCCGGGGGGTGGCTACACCTTC. It translates to CAWSVLRAAPGGGYTF. The whole variable domain, filled in from reference TRBV30 and TRBJ1-2, reads SQTIHQWPATLVQPVGSPLSLECTVEGTSNPNLYWYRQAAGRGLQLLFYSVGIGQISSEVPQNLSASRPQDRQFILSSKKLLLSDSGFYLCAWSVLRAAPGGGYTFGSGTRLTVV.

The chain has TRBV9 and TRBJ1-1; D might be TRBD1 (5 bases). Germline V CDR1 and CDR2: SGDLS, YYNGEE. This CDR3 is built from 17 residues. The V end was cut by 0 bases, the J end by 8 bases, with 23 bases between. CDR3: CASSVDGLRLQEDEAFF. CDR3 DNA: TGTGCCAGCAGCGTAGACGGCCTTAGGTTACAGGAAGACGAAGCTTTCTTT.

The chain carries TRBV5-1 and TRBJ2-3; D is undetermined. The V end lost 0 bases, the J end lost 2 bases, and 7 bases lay between the germline ends. The CDR3 loop spans 14 amino acids. The V gene's germline CDR1 is SGHRS and CDR2 YFSETQ. The CDR3 sequence: CASSLGRPTDTQYF. The DNA of the CDR3 is TGCGCCAGCAGCTTGGGACGTCCCACAGATACGCAGTATTTT.

V usage is TRBV24-1 and J usage is TRBJ2-3, with D tentatively TRBD2 (5 bases). The CDR3 is 15 amino acids. The germline CDR1 and CDR2 sequences are KGHDR and SFDVKD. V dropped 0 bases and J dropped 4 bases, with 10 bases sitting between them. CDR3 in DNA: TGTGCCACCAGTGATTTGGTCGGGGTTGCAGATACGCAGTATTTT. Encoded protein: CATSDLVGVADTQYF.

V gene TRBV10-1 combines with J gene TRBJ2-7; no definite D call. The CDR3 is made up of 12 amino acids. The germline V gene has CDR1 WNHNN and CDR2 SYGVQD (reference sequence). V lost 5 bases and J 0 bases, leaving 5 bases between the germline ends. The chain's CDR3 is CASSYSSYEQYF. CDR3 sequence (DNA): TGCGCCAGCAGTTATAGCTCCTACGAGCAGTACTTC.

This clone was detected only once. The rearrangement uses TRBV6-1 and TRBJ1-1, with a weak D call TRBD1 (6 bases). Trimming took off 1 base at V and 2 bases at J, with 11 bases between the two ends. Germline V CDR1 and CDR2: MNHNS, SASEGT. This CDR3 has 15 residues. The CDR3 spells CASSEGQGGNTEAFF. The DNA of the CDR3 is TGTGCCAGCAGTGAAGGCCAAGGGGGAAACACTGAAGCTTTCTTT.

The chain has TRBV6-5 and TRBJ2-7, with 10 bases aligning to TRBD2. The germline V gene encodes CDR1 MNHEY and CDR2 SVGAGI. V lost 5 bases and J lost 2; bases outside the gene matches: 6. This CDR3 region has 15 residues. CDR3 DNA: TGTGCCAGCAGTAGCGGACTAGCGGACACCTACGAGCAGTACTTC. This encodes CASSSGLADTYEQYF.

The genes are TRBV7-2 and TRBJ2-7; a possible D gene is TRBD2 (6 bases). Germline lookup yields CDR1 SGHTA and CDR2 FQGNSA. The CDR3 is 12 residues long. Trimming cost V 2 bases and J 6 bases, with 8 bases left between them. Written as DNA, the CDR3 is TGTGCCAGCAGCTTAATAGCGGTCGAGCAGTACTTC. Encoded protein: CASSLIAVEQYF.

The chain's CDR3 is CASSYSGLNQPQHF. The CDR3 nucleotides read TGTGCCAGCAGTTACTCGGGACTCAATCAGCCCCAGCATTTT. The chain carries TRBV6-2 or TRBV6-3 and TRBJ1-5; a possible D gene is TRBD1 (5 bases). The V and J ends lost 0 bases and 3 bases respectively, with 6 bases between them. CDR1 and CDR2 (germline): MNHEY, SVGEGT. The CDR3 runs to 14 residues.

This chain uses TRBV28 with TRBJ2-7, with a tentative D call TRBD1 (5 bases). The V end was cut by 8 bases, the J end by 2 bases, with 10 bases between. The CDR3 runs to 12 residues. Per the germline V gene, CDR1 is MDHEN and CDR2 is SYDVKM. The CDR3 loop is CASQTAPYEQYF. CDR3 nucleotide sequence: TGTGCCAGCCAGACAGCACCCTACGAGCAGTACTTC.

The J gene is TRBJ2-2, the V gene TRBV24-1, with D unclear. Germline CDR1 is KGHDR and CDR2 is SFDVKD. V was pared by 2 bases and J by 7 bases, with 4 bases between. The CDR3 is 12 amino acids. CDR3 protein: CATSDWDGELFF. The CDR3 DNA reads as TGTGCCACCAGTGATTGGGACGGGGAGCTGTTTTTT.

In this sample, this clone turned up a few times. V is TRBV5-4 and J is TRBJ1-5; D is possibly TRBD1 (5 bases). The CDR3 consists of 14 residues. CDR1 SGHNT and CDR2 YYREEE come from the germline V gene (reference sequence). The V and J ends lost 2 bases and 6 bases respectively, with 12 bases between them. The CDR3 here is CASSFQGGGQPQHF. In DNA, the CDR3 is TGTGCCAGCAGCTTTCAGGGTGGGGGTCAGCCCCAGCATTTT.

V usage is TRBV12-3 or TRBV12-4 and J usage is TRBJ1-1; a weak D match, TRBD1 (5 bases). The CDR3 is made up of 13 amino acids. V was shortened by 8 bases and J by 1 base, with 11 bases between the two germline ends. For the CDR3, the DNA is TGTGCCAGCGAGGGCGGGGGGAACACTGAAGCTTTCTTT. As protein: CASEGGGNTEAFF.

This chain connects TRBV9 to TRBJ2-3; D is possibly TRBD2 (5 bases). Trimming took off 3 bases at V and 5 bases at J, with 16 bases between the two ends. In germline, CDR1 is SGDLS, CDR2 YYNGEE. The CDR3 contains 15 residues. Written as DNA, the CDR3 is TGTGCCAGCAGCGCCCCCAGCGGAGGCCTAGATACGCAGTATTTT. Translation: CASSAPSGGLDTQYF.

This clone was seen only once. This chain links TRBV7-2 with TRBJ2-7; the match to TRBD2 covers 9 bases. From germline, CDR1 is SGHTA and CDR2 FQGNSA. This CDR3 region has 16 residues. Trimming took 6 bases from V and 2 from J; bases not matched to a gene: 11. The CDR3: CASRQGPSGGTYEQYF. The CDR3, as DNA: TGTGCCAGCAGACAGGGGCCGAGCGGGGGGACCTACGAGCAGTACTTC.

A remark on this clone: The same CDR3 is also encoded by other DNA sequences in this sample. The chain joins TRBV2 to TRBJ2-7; D gene unclear. V was cut by 1 base and J by 5 bases, with 3 bases left in between. The CDR3 sequence is 11 residues long. Germline V gene lookup returns CDR1 SNHLY and CDR2 FYNNEI. The chain's CDR3 is CASSEVHEQYF. For the CDR3, the DNA is TGTGCCAGCAGTGAAGTACACGAGCAGTACTTC.

The J gene is TRBJ2-7, the V gene TRBV5-1, with 10 bases aligning to TRBD1. Germline CDR1 reads SGHRS; CDR2 reads YFSETQ. The CDR3 contains 14 residues. After removal of 3 bases from V and 2 bases from J, the junction contained 2 bases not matched to a gene. CDR3 in amino acids: CASSWGQGTYEQYF. The CDR3 DNA reads TGCGCCAGCAGCTGGGGACAGGGGACCTACGAGCAGTACTTC.